Described below is a single T cell receptor beta chain sequence and its context. Its matching antigen is unknown. Clones were read by immunoSEQ multiplex PCR, and TCRdb kept only the in-frame ones, dropping some. The profile shows several thousand clones, 70% to 90% of them singletons. The CDR3 loop spans 14 amino acids. V was shortened by 4 bases and J by 2 bases, with 11 bases between the two germline ends. Germline V gene lookup returns CDR1 LNHDA and CDR2 SQIVND (reference sequence). This sample was included in a study of T cell clonotyping in hematopoietic cell transplantation. General study findings and limits: At the given depth, recipient repertoires were over 95% de novo clonotypes. Pathologically expanded recipient clonotypes increased progressively from day 30 to day 180 as diversity fell.

Time point indicated: recipient sample about 28 days before transplant, after cytoreduction. Samples: about 28 days before transplant, then days 30, 100 and 180 after. The receptor was isolated from a man aged 25 to 40 with acute myeloid leukemia. Some clones in this sample may be carry-over from other donors' samples. This material consisted of peripheral blood mononuclear cells, taken before stem cell transplant. The rearrangement joins TRBV19 to TRBJ1-1; unclear D gene. CDR3 residues: CASSTVSRNTEAFF. CDR3 DNA: TGTGCCAGTAGTACTGTATCTCGCAACACTGAAGCTTTCTTT.